This TCR beta chain was identified during a study of vaccination effects on CD4 cells after COVID-19. General study results and limits: Only 1 of 255 vaccine-induced clones from healthy vaccinees cross-reacted with common cold coronaviruses. Convalescent patients in the study were few, and early post-infection timepoints were absent.

V lost 6 bases and J lost 6, with 14 bases in between. This CDR3 has 14 amino acids. CDR1 is LNHDA, CDR2 SQIVND, per germline (reference sequence). ViraFEST assay sequencing came after antigen-specific CD4+ T cells were expanded with viral peptide pools. CD4+ T cell isolation took place after less than 13 days of culture. Each person got two doses of an mRNA SARS-CoV-2 vaccine, BNT162b2 or mRNA-1273. Concerning this clone: What it binds is not known.

TCRdb's copy holds only in-frame clones and misses some; the assay was immunoSEQ multiplex PCR. The sample includes tens of thousands of clones, roughly 74% of them seen just once. This TCR derives from a human donor who received a COVID-19 vaccine. The rearrangement uses TRBV19 and TRBJ2-2; unclear D gene. The sample was CD4+ T cells from PBMCs cultured with HCoV-229E spike peptides, taken after COVID-19 vaccination. The CDR3 region has the DNA TGTGCCAGTAGCCTGGGCCTTGGTCCCGGGGAGCTGTTTTTT. Its protein is CASSLGLGPGELFF. The variable domain in full, completed from reference TRBV19 and TRBJ2-2, reads DGGITQSPKYLFRKEGQNVTLSCEQNLNHDAMYWYRQDPGQGLRLIYYSQIVNDFQKGDIAEGYSVSREKKESFPLTVTSAQKNPTAFYLCASSLGLGPGELFFGEGSRLTVL.